This paragraph covers one T cell receptor beta chain sequence. The target antigen is unknown. Sequenced by immunoSEQ multiplex PCR; TCRdb stores in-frame clones only, minus some. This table has about 2.4 million clones, more than 85% appearing once. This sample was taken from a study of shared clonotypes between healthy human individuals. Whole-study context: For every donor, three CD4 naive, three CD4 memory, two CD8 naive and one CD8 memory plates were used. Regarding the study as a whole: Relative to their counterparts shared across all four donors, non-shared clonotypes exhibited diminished generation probabilities. The sampled material consisted only of blood, and tissue repertoires are likely to differ.

The CDR3 sequence is 12 residues long. Germline lookup yields CDR1 MNHNS and CDR2 SASEGT. V shed 6 bases and J shed 4 bases, with 10 bases lying between them. This TCR was recovered from a man aged 18-30 years in good health. Some clones in this sample may be carry-over from other donors' samples. Sample: naive CD4+ T cells from PBMCs. Subset here: CD45RA+ positively selected. The V gene is TRBV6-1, the J gene TRBJ2-7; unclear D gene. CDR3 nucleotides: TGTGCCAGCAGCGCCACAGTGTACGAGCAGTACTTC. Translation: CASSATVYEQYF.